Sequencing of this T cell receptor (beta chain) was carried out in a study of PD-1 blockade in mismatch repair-deficient tumors. Method: immunoSEQ multiplex PCR; TCRdb's copy keeps in-frame clones and lacks some. The repertoire holds 100,000 to 150,000 clones, with roughly nine tenths as singletons. Germline V gene lookup returns CDR1 MDHEN and CDR2 SYDVKM. V gave up 5 bases and J gave up 2 bases; unmatched junction bases: 2. The CDR3 has 14 amino acids. Points on this clone: Its antigen is not known.

PCR or immunohistochemistry showed mismatch repair deficiency in every enrolled patient. Study conclusions and caveats: Rapid post-treatment expansion, then contraction, generally preceding radiologic response, marked tumor-resident clones.

V gene TRBV28 combines with J gene TRBJ2-1; 8 bases are shared with TRBD1. The sequencing used peripheral blood, collected 44 weeks after starting pembrolizumab. The TCR originated in an adult with mismatch repair-deficient cancer. CDR3 nucleotide sequence: TGTGCCAGCAGTGACAGGGGTACCTACAATGAGCAGTTCTTC. Translated, it gives CASSDRGTYNEQFF.